This TCR beta chain was obtained from a study of cytomegalovirus exposure and HLA in healthy donors. Regarding the study as a whole: Some V segments, TRBV6-2 and TRBV6-3 among them, were indistinguishable and were therefore excluded. The majority of CMV-associated TCR beta chains were reported as apparently HLA-restricted in a later analysis. The presence/absence work took it that sequencing depth was about the same across donors.

Concerning this clone: Its antigen is still unknown.

The PCR used 60 Vbeta and 13 Jbeta primers. The repertoire was sequenced with immunoSEQ multiplex PCR; TCRdb's copy has only in-frame clones and lacks some. The table has about 110,000 clones, 65% to 90% seen once. This CDR3 region has 14 residues. V lost 7 bases and J lost 2; bases outside the gene matches: 5. The germline V gene has CDR1 MDHEN and CDR2 SYDVKM. The genes are TRBV28 and TRBJ2-1; 7 positions match TRBD2. The sequenced sample was PBMCs. The source is a middle-aged man in good health and CMV-seronegative. The CDR3 bases are TGTGCCAGCACCCCGGGGGGTACCTACAATGAGCAGTTCTTC. This sequence encodes CASTPGGTYNEQFF.